This T cell receptor (beta chain) was identified during a study of identical twins. Each CDR3 protein gets one entry after TCRdb re-called the 5' RACE reads with MiXCR. The profile covers roughly 720,000 distinct CDR3 sequences, with around a sixth appearing a single time and under 15% taken by the ten largest. The germline V gene encodes CDR1 MNHEY and CDR2 SVGAGI. The CDR3 is 17 residues long. V lost 0 bases to trimming and J lost 0 bases, with 9 bases between them. The same sample was also used in a study of T cells expressing NK-cell markers. In that study: Within several experiments, an anti-gamma-delta TCR antibody kept the sorting limited to alpha-beta TCR T cells. The CD3+CD56-NKG2C+ fraction was also led by these clonotypes in a few donors.

The receptor was isolated from a woman aged 18-29 years in good health. The specimen was PBMCs. The chain couples TRBV6-5 to TRBJ2-6; TRBD2 might be the D (5 bases). CDR3 region: CASSYSIRGSGANVLTF. CDR3 sequence (DNA): TGTGCCAGCAGTTACTCGATTCGGGGCTCTGGGGCCAACGTCCTGACTTTC.